A single T cell receptor beta chain is shown here with its context. Its antigen is unidentified. V lost 1 base, J lost 1 base, and 7 bases lay in between. The CDR3 spans 14 residues. The germline CDR1 and CDR2 sequences are MNHEY and SVGAGI. These data belong to a study of T cell responses to AZD1222 COVID-19 vaccine. Second-dose recipients at about 4 or about 12 weeks were treated as one pooled group. Study results and caveats: Clonal diversity may have been underestimated, and the donors were mostly white British, with more females than males. Baseline seropositivity occurred in only a handful of AZD1222 recipients.

Assay used: immunoSEQ multiplex PCR; TCRdb lists only in-frame clones, some missing. This table has about 120,000 clones, over 85% appearing once. This TCR was sampled from an adult who received the AZD1222 COVID-19 vaccine. The starting material was peripheral blood, obtained 28 days after the second AZD1222 dose. The V gene is TRBV6-5, the J gene TRBJ1-1, with D unclear. CDR3 sequence (DNA): TGTGCCAGCAGTTACTTACCGGGGAACACTGAAGCTTTCTTT. This codes for CASSYLPGNTEAFF.